The following is a TCR beta chain sequence with its context. What it binds is not known. The data derive from a study of Ad26.COV2.S vaccination and SARS-CoV-2 variants. Across the whole study: Each vaccinee took Ad26.COV2.S intramuscularly, once or twice 56 days apart.

Whole-study results and caveats: With respect to non-spike TCR breadth, vaccine and placebo recipients were similar.

Treatment here: about 20 received Ad26.COV2.S at low or high dose, single or two shots; about 5 received placebo; per-sample allocation not given. At day 63 after the first vaccine or placebo injection, samples were drawn. Repertoires were generated with immunoSEQ multiplex PCR, while TCRdb's copy carries only in-frame clones and drops some. The table records 400,000 or so clones, about 85% of them present only once. The sequence was collected from a person aged 18-65 years who received the Ad26.COV2.S COVID-19 vaccine or a placebo. The material was peripheral blood, obtained in a trial of Ad26.COV2.S vaccine versus placebo.

CDR3 sequence (DNA): TGTGCCAGCAGCCTTAGACTAGCGGGGACGGAGACCCAGTACTTC. Amino acids: CASSLRLAGTETQYF. V gene TRBV5-4 combines with J gene TRBJ2-5, with 11 bases that match TRBD2. Germline CDR1 and CDR2: SGHNT and YYREEE (reference sequence). The CDR3 runs 15 residues. With V trimmed by 4 bases and J by 5 bases, 7 bases remained unmatched. Full variable domain (outside the CDR3, taken from reference TRBV5-4 and TRBJ2-5): ETGVTQSPTHLIKTRGQQVTLRCSSQSGHNTVSWYQQALGQGPQFIFQYYREEENGRGNFPPRFSGLQFPNYSSELNVNALELDDSALYLCASSLRLAGTETQYFGPGTRLLVL.